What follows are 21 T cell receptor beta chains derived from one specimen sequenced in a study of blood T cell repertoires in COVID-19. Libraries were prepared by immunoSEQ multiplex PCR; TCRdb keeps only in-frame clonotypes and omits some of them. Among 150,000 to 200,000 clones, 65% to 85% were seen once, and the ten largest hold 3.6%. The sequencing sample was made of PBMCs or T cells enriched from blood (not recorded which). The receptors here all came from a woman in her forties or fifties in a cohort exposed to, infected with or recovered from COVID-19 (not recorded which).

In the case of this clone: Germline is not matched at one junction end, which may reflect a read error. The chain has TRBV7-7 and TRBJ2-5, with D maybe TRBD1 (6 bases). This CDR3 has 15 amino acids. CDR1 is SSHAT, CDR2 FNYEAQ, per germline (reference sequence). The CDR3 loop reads CASSPVGQGLGTQYF. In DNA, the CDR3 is TGTGCTAGCAGCCCAGTGGGACAAGGACTGGGGACCCAGTACTTC.

The CDR3 bases are TGTGCCAGTAGTATTGGCAGGGGCGCGGGTGGAGAGCAGTTCTTC. It translates to CASSIGRGAGGEQFF. This chain uses TRBV19 with TRBJ2-1; perhaps TRBD1 as D (6 bases). The CDR3 spans 15 residues. Trimming stripped 3 bases from V and 10 bases from J, with 19 bases between. CDR1 and CDR2 (germline): LNHDA, SQIVND (reference sequence).

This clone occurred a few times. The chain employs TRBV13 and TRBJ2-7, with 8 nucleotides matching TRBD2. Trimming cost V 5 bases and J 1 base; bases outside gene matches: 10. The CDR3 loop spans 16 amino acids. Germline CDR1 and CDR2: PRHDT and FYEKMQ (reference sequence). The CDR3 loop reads CASSRRLGGGSYEQYF. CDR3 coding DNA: TGTGCCAGCAGCCGCCGTTTGGGCGGGGGGTCCTACGAGCAGTACTTC.

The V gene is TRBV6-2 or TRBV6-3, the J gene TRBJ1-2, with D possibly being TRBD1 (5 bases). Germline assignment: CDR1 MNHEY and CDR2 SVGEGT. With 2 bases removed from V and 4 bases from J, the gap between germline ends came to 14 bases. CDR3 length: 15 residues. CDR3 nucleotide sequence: TGTGCCAGCAGTTACCGGCCTGGGGCTTCCTATGGCTACACCTTC. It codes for CASSYRPGASYGYTF.

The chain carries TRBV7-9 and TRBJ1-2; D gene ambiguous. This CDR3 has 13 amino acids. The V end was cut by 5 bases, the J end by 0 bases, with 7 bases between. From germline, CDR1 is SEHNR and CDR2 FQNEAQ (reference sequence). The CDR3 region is CASSPSANYGYTF. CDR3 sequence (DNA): TGTGCCAGCAGCCCATCAGCTAACTATGGCTACACCTTC.

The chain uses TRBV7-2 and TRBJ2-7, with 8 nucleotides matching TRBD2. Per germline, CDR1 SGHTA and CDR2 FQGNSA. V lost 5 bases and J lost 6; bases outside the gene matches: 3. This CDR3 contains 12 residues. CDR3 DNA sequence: TGTGCCAGCAGCCGGGCGGGGGGCGAGCAGTACTTC. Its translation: CASSRAGGEQYF.

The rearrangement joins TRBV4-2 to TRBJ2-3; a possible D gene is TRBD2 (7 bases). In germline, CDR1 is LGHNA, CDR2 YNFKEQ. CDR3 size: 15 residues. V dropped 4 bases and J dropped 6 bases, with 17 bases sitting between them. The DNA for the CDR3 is TGTGCCAGCAGCCCAGAACGGGGGGCTGAGGATACGCAGTATTTT. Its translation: CASSPERGAEDTQYF.

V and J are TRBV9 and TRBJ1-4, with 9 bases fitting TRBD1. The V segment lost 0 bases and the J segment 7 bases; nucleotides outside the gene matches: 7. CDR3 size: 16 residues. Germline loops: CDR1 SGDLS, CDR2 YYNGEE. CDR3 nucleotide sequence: TGTGCCAGCAGCGTAGGTCGGGACAGGGATAGTGAAAAACTGTTTTTT. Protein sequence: CASSVGRDRDSEKLFF.

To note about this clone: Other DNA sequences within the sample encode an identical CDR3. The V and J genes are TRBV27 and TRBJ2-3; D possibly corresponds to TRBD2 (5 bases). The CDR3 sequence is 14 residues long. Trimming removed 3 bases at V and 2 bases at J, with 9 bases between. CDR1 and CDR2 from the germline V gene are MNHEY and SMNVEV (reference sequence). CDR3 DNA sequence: TGTGCCAGCAGTTTGGAGCGGTACACAGATACGCAGTATTTT. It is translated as CASSLERYTDTQYF.

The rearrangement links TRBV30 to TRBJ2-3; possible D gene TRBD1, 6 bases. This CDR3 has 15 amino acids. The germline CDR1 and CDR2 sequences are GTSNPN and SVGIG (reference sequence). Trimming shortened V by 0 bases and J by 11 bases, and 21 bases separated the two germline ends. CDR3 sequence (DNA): TGTGCCTGGAGTGTAACCTCTCGACAGGACCCGTGGCAGTATTTT. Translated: CAWSVTSRQDPWQYF.

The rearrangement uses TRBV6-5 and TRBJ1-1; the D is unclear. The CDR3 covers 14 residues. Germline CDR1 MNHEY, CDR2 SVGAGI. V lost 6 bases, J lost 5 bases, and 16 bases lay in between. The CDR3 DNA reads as TGTGCCAGCAGGGCCCGTGGAGGGAGGACTGAAGCTTTCTTT. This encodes CASRARGGRTEAFF.

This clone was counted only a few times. Written as DNA, the CDR3 is TGTGCCAGCAGCACCCCGACAGTTTATGGCTACACCTTC. Residues: CASSTPTVYGYTF. The chain employs TRBV11-1 and TRBJ1-2, with a tentative D call TRBD1 (5 bases). CDR3 length: 13 amino acids. Germline loops: CDR1 SGHAT, CDR2 FQDESV (reference sequence). V lost 5 bases to trimming and J lost 5 bases, with 12 bases between them.

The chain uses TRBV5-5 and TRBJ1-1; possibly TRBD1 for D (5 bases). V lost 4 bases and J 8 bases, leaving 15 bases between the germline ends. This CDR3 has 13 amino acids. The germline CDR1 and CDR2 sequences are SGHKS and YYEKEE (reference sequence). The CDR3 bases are TGTGCCAGCAGCCAGACGGCCGCAGGGGAAGCTTTCTTT. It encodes CASSQTAAGEAFF.

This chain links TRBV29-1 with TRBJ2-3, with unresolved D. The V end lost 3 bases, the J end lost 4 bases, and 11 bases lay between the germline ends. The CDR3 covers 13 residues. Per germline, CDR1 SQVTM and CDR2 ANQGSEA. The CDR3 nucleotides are TGCAGCGTTGATATAGTGTATGCAGATACGCAGTATTTT. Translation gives CSVDIVYADTQYF.

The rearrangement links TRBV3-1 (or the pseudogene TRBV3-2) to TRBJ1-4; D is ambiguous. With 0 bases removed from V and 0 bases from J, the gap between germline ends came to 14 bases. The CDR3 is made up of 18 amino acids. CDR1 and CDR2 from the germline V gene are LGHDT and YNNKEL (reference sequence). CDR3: CASSQDWGGGPTNEKLFF. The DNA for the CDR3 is TGTGCCAGCAGCCAAGATTGGGGAGGCGGGCCAACTAATGAAAAACTGTTTTTT.

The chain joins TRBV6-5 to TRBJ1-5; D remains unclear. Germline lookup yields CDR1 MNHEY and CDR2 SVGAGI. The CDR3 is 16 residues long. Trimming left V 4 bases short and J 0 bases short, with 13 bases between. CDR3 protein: CASSFLQENSNQPQHF. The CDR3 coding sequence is TGTGCCAGCAGTTTCCTCCAGGAAAATAGCAATCAGCCCCAGCATTTT.

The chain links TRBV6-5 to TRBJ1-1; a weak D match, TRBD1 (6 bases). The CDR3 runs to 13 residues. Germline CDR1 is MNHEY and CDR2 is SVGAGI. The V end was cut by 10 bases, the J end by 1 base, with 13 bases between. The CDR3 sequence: CAINRGQNTEAFF. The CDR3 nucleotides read TGTGCCATCAACCGGGGACAGAACACTGAAGCTTTCTTT.

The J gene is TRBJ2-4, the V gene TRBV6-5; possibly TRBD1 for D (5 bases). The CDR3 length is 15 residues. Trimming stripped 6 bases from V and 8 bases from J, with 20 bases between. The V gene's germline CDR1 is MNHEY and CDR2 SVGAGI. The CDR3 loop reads CASSRYGQGGYIQYF. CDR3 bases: TGTGCCAGCAGCCGGTACGGGCAGGGTGGGTACATTCAGTACTTC.

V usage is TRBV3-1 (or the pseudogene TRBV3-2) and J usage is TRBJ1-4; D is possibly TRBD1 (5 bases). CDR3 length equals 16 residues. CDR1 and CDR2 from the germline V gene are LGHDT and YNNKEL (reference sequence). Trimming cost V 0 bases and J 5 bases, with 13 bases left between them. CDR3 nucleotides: TGTGCCAGCAGCCAAGACCCGGGACTCGAGAATGAAAAACTGTTTTTT. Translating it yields CASSQDPGLENEKLFF.

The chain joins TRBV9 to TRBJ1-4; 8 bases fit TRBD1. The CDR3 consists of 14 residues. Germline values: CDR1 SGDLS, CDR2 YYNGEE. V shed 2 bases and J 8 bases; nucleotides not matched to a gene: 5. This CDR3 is CASSVSGGSEKLFF. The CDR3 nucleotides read TGTGCCAGCAGCGTTTCAGGGGGCTCCGAAAAACTGTTTTTT.

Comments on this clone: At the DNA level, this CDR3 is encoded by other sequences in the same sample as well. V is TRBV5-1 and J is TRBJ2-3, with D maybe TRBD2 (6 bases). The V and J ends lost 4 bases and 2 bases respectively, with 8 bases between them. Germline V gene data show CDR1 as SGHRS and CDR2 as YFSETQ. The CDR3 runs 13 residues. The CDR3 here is CASSGGSTDTQYF. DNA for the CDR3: TGCGCCAGCAGCGGGGGGTCCACAGATACGCAGTATTTT.